The 21 T cell receptor beta chains below all came from one sample that was sequenced in a study of cytomegalovirus exposure and HLA in healthy donors. Use of 60 Vbeta and 13 Jbeta primers characterized the PCR. Libraries were prepared by immunoSEQ multiplex PCR; TCRdb keeps only in-frame clonotypes and omits some of them. The data hold around 120,000 clones, with 70% to 85% observed a single time. Sequenced: PBMCs. Receptor source: a boy aged 2 to 9 in good health and CMV-seronegative.

The chain has TRBV6-5 and TRBJ2-2; weak D call: TRBD1 (6 bases). The CDR3 runs 15 residues. The ends were cut back, 2 bases at V and 1 base at J, with 8 bases in the middle. CDR1 and CDR2 (germline): MNHEY, SVGAGI. CDR3: CASSYGGMNTGELFF. For the CDR3, the DNA is TGTGCCAGCAGTTACGGGGGCATGAACACCGGGGAGCTGTTTTTT.

This clone was seen just once. This chain joins TRBV2 and TRBJ1-4, with D hard to call. Germline loops: CDR1 SNHLY, CDR2 FYNNEI. The CDR3 covers 12 residues. The V end lost 4 bases, the J end lost 8 bases, and 8 bases lay between the germline ends. The CDR3 coding sequence is TGTGCCAGCAGTGGGTTGCAGGAAAAACTGTTTTTT. Its protein product is CASSGLQEKLFF.

The rearrangement links TRBV5-4 to TRBJ1-1; unclear D gene. The germline V and J ends were trimmed by 1 base and 5 bases, with 9 bases remaining between them. The CDR3 loop spans 13 amino acids. Germline V lookup: CDR1 SGHNT, CDR2 YYREEE (reference sequence). This chain's CDR3 is CASSLNGGTEAFF. CDR3 in DNA: TGTGCCAGCAGCTTGAACGGAGGAACTGAAGCTTTCTTT.

This chain joins TRBV30 and TRBJ2-1; D unclear. The V and J ends lost 3 bases and 9 bases respectively, with 12 bases between them. The CDR3 sequence is 12 residues long. Germline V gene lookup returns CDR1 GTSNPN and CDR2 SVGIG (reference sequence). CDR3 loop: CAWRMSPPEQFF. CDR3 DNA sequence: TGTGCCTGGAGAATGTCTCCCCCTGAGCAGTTCTTC.

The gene calls are TRBV19 and TRBJ1-5; 8 nucleotides align to TRBD1. The CDR3 consists of 16 residues. Germline loops: CDR1 LNHDA, CDR2 SQIVND (reference sequence). Germline trimming cut 7 bases from V and 0 bases from J; bases unmatched to any gene: 8. CDR3 DNA: TGTGCCAGTACCCTTTTAGACAGGGGTAGCAATCAGCCCCAGCATTTT. Protein: CASTLLDRGSNQPQHF. Full variable domain (remainder filled in from reference TRBV19 and TRBJ1-5): DGGITQSPKYLFRKEGQNVTLSCEQNLNHDAMYWYRQDPGQGLRLIYYSQIVNDFQKGDIAEGYSVSREKKESFPLTVTSAQKNPTAFYLCASTLLDRGSNQPQHFGDGTRLSIL.

The V call is TRBV10-2, the J call TRBJ1-1; 7 bases match TRBD1. The CDR3 loop spans 16 amino acids. Trimming removed 6 bases from V and 3 bases from J; junction bases left unmatched: 13. Germline CDR1 and CDR2: WSHSY and SAAADI. Written as DNA, the CDR3 is TGCGCCAGCAGCTTGGGACAGTACAAACCACACACTGAAGCTTTCTTT. It codes for CASSLGQYKPHTEAFF.

The genes are TRBV27 and TRBJ2-7, with D possibly being TRBD1 (6 bases). Trimming stripped 2 bases from V and 0 bases from J, with 11 bases between. The germline gives CDR1 MNHEY, CDR2 SMNVEV (reference sequence). The CDR3 loop spans 15 amino acids. As DNA, the CDR3 is TGTGCCAGCAGTTTAAGGGGGTCCGGCTCCTACGAGCAGTACGTC. This sequence encodes CASSLRGSGSYEQYV.

CDR3: CATPDRGRNQPQHF. DNA of the CDR3: TGTGCCACCCCGGACAGGGGCAGGAATCAGCCCCAGCATTTT. The genes are TRBV5-8 and TRBJ1-5; 9 bases agree with TRBD1. The trim removed 9 bases at V and 4 bases at J, leaving 8 bases unmatched. The CDR3 has 14 amino acids. Germline V CDR1 and CDR2: SGHTS, YDEGEE.

The chain recombines TRBV30 with TRBJ2-7, with 7 bases lining up with TRBD2. The CDR3 spans 14 residues. Trimming took 5 bases from V and 1 from J; bases not matched to a gene: 8. Germline V gives CDR1 GTSNPN, CDR2 SVGIG (reference sequence). As DNA, the CDR3 is TGTGCCTGGCCCCCGGGACTATCTTCCTACGAGCAGTACGTC. Protein product: CAWPPGLSSYEQYV.

The chain couples TRBV27 to TRBJ2-3; TRBD2 might be the D (5 bases). The germline V gene encodes CDR1 MNHEY and CDR2 SMNVEV (reference sequence). V was trimmed by 8 bases and J by 1 base, leaving 13 bases between them. This CDR3 comprises 14 residues. This CDR3 reads CASRRQEGTDTQYF. CDR3 coding DNA: TGTGCCAGCCGTAGGCAGGAGGGCACAGATACGCAGTATTTT.

In its sample, this clone was seen once. This sequence joins TRBV7-8 and TRBJ2-7, with D possibly being TRBD1 (6 bases). This CDR3 contains 14 residues. The germline V and J ends were trimmed by 6 bases and 2 bases, with 14 bases remaining between them. Germline CDR1 and CDR2: SGHVS and FQNEAQ. CDR3 protein: CASSPRTVAYEQYF. The CDR3, as DNA: TGTGCCAGCAGTCCGAGGACAGTAGCCTACGAGCAGTACTTC.

J is TRBJ2-7 and V is TRBV19; no reliable D call. CDR1 is LNHDA and CDR2 is SQIVND in the germline V gene (reference sequence). CDR3 length: 15 amino acids. The V end lost 4 bases, the J end lost 0 bases, and 13 bases lay between the germline ends. The CDR3 is CASSTALDSSYEQYF. CDR3 bases: TGTGCCAGTAGTACCGCTCTCGATAGCTCCTACGAGCAGTACTTC.

This clone turned up a few times. V and J are TRBV2 and TRBJ2-1; maybe TRBD2 (6 bases). V was pared by 6 bases and J by 10 bases, with 10 bases between. Germline-derived CDR1 and CDR2 are SNHLY and FYNNEI. The CDR3 runs 11 residues. The CDR3 coding sequence is TGTGCCAGCAGGCGGGGAATCGAGCAGTTCTTC. This encodes CASRRGIEQFF.

The chain couples TRBV6-6 to TRBJ2-7; TRBD2 matches 7 bases. Germline trimming cut 5 bases from V and 0 bases from J; bases unmatched to any gene: 4. CDR1 and CDR2 (germline): MNHNY, SVGAGI (reference sequence). The CDR3 runs to 14 residues. This CDR3 is CASSPGTTSYEQYV. The CDR3 DNA sequence: TGTGCCAGCAGTCCCGGGACTACCTCCTACGAGCAGTACGTC.

The chain joins TRBV18 to TRBJ2-3; D may be TRBD2 (5 bases). Per the germline V gene, CDR1 is KGHSH and CDR2 is LQKENI. Trimming pared 3 bases from V and 1 base from J, leaving 14 bases between. The CDR3 is 16 residues long. Here the CDR3 reads CASSPVLTSGTDTQYF. The CDR3 DNA sequence: TGTGCCAGCTCACCGGTCTTAACTAGTGGCACAGATACGCAGTATTTT.

This clone was seen only once. The J gene is TRBJ1-2, the V gene TRBV28, with 7 bases fitting TRBD1. The CDR3 consists of 14 residues. Trimming at V came to 3 bases and at J to 6 bases, leaving 7 bases not matched to a gene. In germline, CDR1 is MDHEN, CDR2 SYDVKM. The CDR3 region is CASSLGTATHGYTF. The CDR3 DNA sequence: TGTGCCAGCAGTTTGGGGACAGCAACCCATGGCTACACCTTC.

The chain carries TRBV19 and TRBJ1-1, with a weak D call TRBD1 (5 bases). Germline CDR1 and CDR2: LNHDA and SQIVND (reference sequence). CDR3 length: 16 amino acids. V was clipped by 4 bases and J by 6 bases, with 21 bases between them. CDR3 loop: CASSRVSAGTGAEAFF. The CDR3 DNA is TGTGCCAGTAGTAGGGTTTCAGCAGGGACGGGAGCTGAAGCTTTCTTT.

This clone was seen a single time. The rearrangement links TRBV2 to TRBJ2-1, with 7 bases that match TRBD2. There are 16 residues in the CDR3. Germline CDR1 reads SNHLY; CDR2 reads FYNNEI. V shed 7 bases and J 0 bases; nucleotides not matched to a gene: 9. This chain's CDR3 is CASKRLADSSYNEQFF. As DNA, the CDR3 is TGTGCCAGCAAGCGCCTAGCGGATAGCTCCTACAATGAGCAGTTCTTC.

The chain joins TRBV11-3 to TRBJ1-2; 9 bases line up with TRBD1. The germline CDR1 and CDR2 sequences are SGHNT and YENEEA. V was clipped by 5 bases and J by 6 bases; unmatched bases: 10. The CDR3 has 15 amino acids. CDR3 protein: CASSPGTGKGDGYTF. The CDR3 DNA is TGTGCCAGCAGCCCGGGGACAGGGAAAGGGGATGGCTACACCTTC.

This clone has only one observation. V gene TRBV7-3 combines with J gene TRBJ1-2; unclear D gene. V gave up 4 bases and J gave up 5 bases, with 17 bases separating them. From germline, CDR1 is SGHTA and CDR2 FQGTGA. This CDR3 is built from 15 residues. As DNA, the CDR3 is TGTGCCAGCAGCTCCCCCGGGGAGGGAGAGTATGGCTACACCTTC. Protein: CASSSPGEGEYGYTF. The full variable domain, with the rest looked up from reference TRBV7-3 and TRBJ1-2, is GAGVSQTPSNKVTEKGKYVELRCDPISGHTALYWYRQSLGQGPEFLIYFQGTGAADDSGLPNDRFFAVRPEGSVSTLKIQRTERGDSAVYLCASSSPGEGEYGYTFGSGTRLTVV.

This clone was detected only a few times. This rearrangement joins TRBV6-5 to TRBJ1-1; maybe TRBD1 (5 bases). Germline loops: CDR1 MNHEY, CDR2 SVGAGI. CDR3 length equals 15 residues. V was cut by 1 base and J by 0 bases, with 9 bases left in between. The CDR3 coding sequence is TGTGCCAGCAGTTACTATCAGGGAATGAACACTGAAGCTTTCTTT. It codes for CASSYYQGMNTEAFF.